The T cell receptor beta chain described here comes from a study of blood T cell repertoires in COVID-19. Overall study: COVID-19 samples from acute and convalescent phases originated in the United States, Italy and Spain.

How the authors handled the data: Amplification of reference gene primers provided the estimated nucleated cell counts. Libraries were prepared by immunoSEQ multiplex PCR; TCRdb keeps only in-frame clonotypes and omits some of them. Clone size and V and J calls were adopted from that table, with D and trimming inferred from the DNA. The table lists 300,000 to 500,000 clones, approximately 88% of them singletons. Germline V gives CDR1 MNHNS, CDR2 SASEGT. The CDR3 extends over 16 amino acids. V dropped 6 bases and J dropped 4; count of bases not matched to a gene: 12. Cohort placement rested on clinical history that participants reported themselves.

Sequencing input: PBMCs or T cells enriched from blood (not recorded which). The receptor's source is a woman aged 25 to 39 with acute COVID-19. The V and J genes are TRBV6-1 and TRBJ2-7; 10 bases align to TRBD1. CDR3 loop: CASREIGQGVLYEQYF. CDR3 DNA: TGTGCCAGCAGGGAAATCGGACAGGGGGTTCTGTACGAGCAGTACTTC.